This entry is about one TCR beta chain. Its specificity is unknown. The entry originates in a study of Graves' ophthalmopathy and Graves' hyperthyroidism. Broader study findings: This model predicted ophthalmopathy progression (sensitivity 65% to 71%, specificity approximately 77%).

Enrolled hyperthyroidism patients had a new diagnosis, a duration under 2 months, and an age of 18 to 65. The PBMC fraction was derived from less than 11 ml of fresh peripheral blood. RNA transcripts were the source from which TCR beta CDR3 regions were amplified. HTBI primers were employed in first-round RT-PCR, then a second-round multiplex PCR followed. TCRdb processed the multiplex PCR reads anew with MiXCR; each CDR3 protein has one entry. Among 600,000 to 650,000 distinct CDR3 sequences listed, about a fifth were seen once. The germline gives CDR1 SGHAT, CDR2 FQNNGV. V was clipped by 7 bases and J by 3 bases; unmatched bases: 12. CDR3 length: 17 amino acids.

The receptor was isolated from a woman in her late teens or twenties with stable Graves' hyperthyroidism. Some clones in this sample may be carry-over from other donors' samples. Source material: peripheral blood. The V and J genes are TRBV11-2 and TRBJ2-2, with 9 positions matching TRBD2. The CDR3 spells CASKTRGGRAHTGELFF. In DNA, the CDR3 is TGTGCCAGCAAGACGCGGGGGGGCCGCGCGCACACCGGGGAGCTGTTTTTT. The variable domain in full, completed from reference TRBV11-2 and TRBJ2-2, reads EAGVAQSPRYKIIEKRQSVAFWCNPISGHATLYWYQQILGQGPKLLIQFQNNGVVDDSQLPKDRFSAERLKGVDSTLKIQPAKLEDSAVYLCASKTRGGRAHTGELFFGEGSRLTVL.